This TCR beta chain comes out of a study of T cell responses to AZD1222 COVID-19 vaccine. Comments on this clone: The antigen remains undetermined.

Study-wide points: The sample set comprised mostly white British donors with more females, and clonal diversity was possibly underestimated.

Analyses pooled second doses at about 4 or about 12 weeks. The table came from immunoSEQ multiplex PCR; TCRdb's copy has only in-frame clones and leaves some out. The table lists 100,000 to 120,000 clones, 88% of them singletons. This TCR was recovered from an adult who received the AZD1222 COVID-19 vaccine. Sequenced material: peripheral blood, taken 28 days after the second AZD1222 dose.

DNA of the CDR3: TGTGCCACCAGCAGAGATCTGCAGAGAAATGAAAAACTGTTTTTT. Encoded protein: CATSRDLQRNEKLFF. This chain joins TRBV15 and TRBJ1-4; D remains ambiguous. Trimming stripped 0 bases from V and 5 bases from J, with 10 bases between. CDR3 length: 15 amino acids. Germline values: CDR1 LNHNV, CDR2 YYDKDF (reference sequence).